The entry that follows covers one TCR beta chain sequence. This sample is part of a study of blood T cell repertoires in COVID-19. The CDR3 length is 17 residues. Looked up from germline, CDR1 is SGHRS and CDR2 is YFSETQ. V lost 4 bases to trimming and J lost 0 bases, with 16 bases between them. This table comes from immunoSEQ multiplex PCR, and its TCRdb copy is limited to in-frame clones, with some not included. The repertoire consists of fewer than 350,000 clones, with 75% to 95% occurring once and the leading ten covering more than 6%. The specimen sequenced was peripheral blood. The gene calls are TRBV5-1 and TRBJ1-4; the D is unclear. This clonotype originated in a woman between 25 and 40 years old with COVID-19, enrolled during active disease. Written as DNA, the CDR3 is TGCGCCAGCAGCCTTAGACGTTTGGGCGCAACTAATGAAAAACTGTTTTTT. Amino acid sequence: CASSLRRLGATNEKLFF. The entire variable domain, with the rest obtained from reference TRBV5-1 and TRBJ1-4, is as follows: KAGVTQTPRYLIKTRGQQVTLSCSPISGHRSVSWYQQTPGQGLQFLFEYFSETQRNKGNFPGRFSGRQFSNSRSEMNVSTLELGDSALYLCASSLRRLGATNEKLFFGSGTQLSVL.